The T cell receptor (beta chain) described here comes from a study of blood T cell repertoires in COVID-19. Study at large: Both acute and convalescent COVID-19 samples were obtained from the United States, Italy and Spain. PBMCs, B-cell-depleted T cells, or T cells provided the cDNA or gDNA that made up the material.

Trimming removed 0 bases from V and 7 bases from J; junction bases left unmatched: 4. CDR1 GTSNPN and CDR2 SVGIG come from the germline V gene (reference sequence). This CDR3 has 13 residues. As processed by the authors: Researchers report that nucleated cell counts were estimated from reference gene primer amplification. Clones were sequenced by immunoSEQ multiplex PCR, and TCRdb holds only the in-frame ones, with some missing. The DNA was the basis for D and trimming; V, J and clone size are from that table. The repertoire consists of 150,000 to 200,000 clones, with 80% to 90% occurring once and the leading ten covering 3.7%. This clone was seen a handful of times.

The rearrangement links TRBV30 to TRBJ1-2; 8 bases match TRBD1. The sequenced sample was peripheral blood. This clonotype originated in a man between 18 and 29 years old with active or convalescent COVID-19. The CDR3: CAWSVQGAIGYTF. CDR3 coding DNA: TGTGCCTGGAGTGTTCAGGGGGCGATTGGCTACACCTTC.